The 16 T cell receptor beta chains reported below all come from one sample, sequenced in a study of shared clonotypes between healthy human individuals. Naivety among CD8 cells was defined by CD45RO negativity and positive CCR7 selection, thereby excluding terminally differentiated effector memory CD45RA+ cells. TCRdb's copy holds only in-frame clones and misses some; the assay was immunoSEQ multiplex PCR. The sample includes about 2,200,000 clones, about 92% of them seen just once. The sequenced material came from naive CD8+ T cells from PBMCs. The receptor set was obtained from a man aged 18 to 30 in good health. Some clones in this sample may be carry-over from other donors' samples.

This sequence joins TRBV7-3 and TRBJ2-3; D gene ambiguous. CDR1 is SGHTA and CDR2 is FQGTGA in the germline V gene. CDR3 length: 13 amino acids. V dropped 4 bases and J dropped 2 bases, with 7 bases sitting between them. CDR3 coding DNA: TGTGCCAGCAGCTCCGACGACACAGATACGCAGTATTTT. It specifies CASSSDDTDTQYF.

This rearrangement joins TRBV28 to TRBJ2-3; 10 bases are shared with TRBD2. The V gene end was trimmed by 8 bases and the J gene end by 3 bases; junction bases not matched to a gene: 8. Per germline, CDR1 MDHEN and CDR2 SYDVKM. The CDR3 extends over 15 amino acids. The CDR3 DNA reads as TGTGCCAGCGGCCCCGGGACTAGCGATACAGATACGCAGTATTTT. The encoded protein is CASGPGTSDTDTQYF.

The chain is built from TRBV5-6 and TRBJ2-1, with D possibly TRBD2 on 6 matching bases. Trimming left V 4 bases short and J 13 bases short, with 12 bases between. This CDR3 is built from 11 residues. Germline V gene lookup returns CDR1 SGHDT and CDR2 YYEEEE. In DNA form, the CDR3 reads TGTGCCAGCAGCGGCCGGGACTCCCAGTTCTTC. Its translation is CASSGRDSQFF.

This CDR3 reads CASSLGFRGGGETQYF. CDR3 coding DNA: TGTGCCAGCAGCTTAGGCTTCAGGGGTGGAGGAGAGACCCAGTACTTC. The chain is built from TRBV11-2 and TRBJ2-5; D is perhaps TRBD1 (6 bases). CDR3 length equals 16 residues. Trimming pared 1 base from V and 4 bases from J, leaving 16 bases between. Germline values: CDR1 SGHAT, CDR2 FQNNGV.

This clone was seen only once. This CDR3 is also generated by other DNA sequences in the sample. The rearrangement links TRBV25-1 to TRBJ2-7, with D unresolved. Trimming shortened V by 4 bases and J by 4 bases, and 2 bases separated the two germline ends. In germline, CDR1 is MGHDK, CDR2 SYGVNS. The CDR3 sequence is 10 residues long. The CDR3 spells CASSGYEQYF. Written as DNA, the CDR3 is TGTGCCAGCAGTGGATACGAGCAGTACTTC.

The chain joins TRBV19 to TRBJ2-1; D may correspond to TRBD1 or TRBD2 (5 bases each). Per germline, CDR1 LNHDA and CDR2 SQIVND (reference sequence). This CDR3 spans 16 amino acids. V shed 1 base and J shed 4 bases, with 14 bases lying between them. CDR3 residues: CASSIVQGAEYNEQFF. Written as DNA, the CDR3 is TGTGCCAGTAGTATAGTTCAGGGAGCCGAATACAATGAGCAGTTCTTC.

Of note for this clone: At the DNA level, this CDR3 is encoded by other sequences in the same sample as well. The chain employs TRBV29-1 and TRBJ1-1; D unclear. CDR1 and CDR2 (germline): SQVTM, ANQGSEA. V gave up 4 bases and J gave up 2 bases, with 8 bases separating them. The CDR3 totals 12 residues. The CDR3 region is CSVGRPNTEAFF. Here the CDR3 DNA reads TGCAGCGTTGGCAGGCCTAACACTGAAGCTTTCTTT.

This chain joins TRBV30 and TRBJ1-4; unclear D gene. Germline V lookup: CDR1 GTSNPN, CDR2 SVGIG (reference sequence). There are 13 residues in the CDR3. V lost 3 bases and J lost 4, with 9 bases in between. The CDR3 loop is CAWSGGYNEKLFF. In DNA form, the CDR3 reads TGTGCCTGGAGCGGAGGGTATAATGAAAAACTGTTTTTT.

The V gene is TRBV19, the J gene TRBJ2-1, with 8 bases that match TRBD2. The J segment lost 9 bases and the V segment lost 1 base, leaving 5 bases of the junction unmatched. Germline V lookup: CDR1 LNHDA, CDR2 SQIVND (reference sequence). The CDR3 runs to 14 residues. CDR3 amino acids: CASSIGTSRFEQFF. The CDR3 DNA is TGTGCCAGTAGTATAGGGACTAGCCGGTTTGAGCAGTTCTTC.

The chain links TRBV5-1 to TRBJ1-1; D ambiguous. The V gene's germline CDR1 is SGHRS and CDR2 YFSETQ. Trimming took 1 base from V and 1 from J, leaving 11 bases between them. This CDR3 is 15 amino acids long. The CDR3 is CASSLWPGKNTEAFF. In nucleotides, the CDR3 is TGCGCCAGCAGCTTGTGGCCGGGGAAGAACACTGAAGCTTTCTTT.

CDR3 sequence: CASSIGAGSGAYNEQFF. Written as DNA, the CDR3 is TGTGCCAGTAGTATAGGAGCAGGGAGTGGAGCCTACAATGAGCAGTTCTTC. V usage is TRBV19 and J usage is TRBJ2-1, with D possibly being TRBD1 or TRBD2 (5 bases each). V dropped 1 base and J dropped 2 bases, with 15 bases sitting between them. Per germline, CDR1 LNHDA and CDR2 SQIVND (reference sequence). This CDR3 spans 17 amino acids.

The V call is TRBV4-1, the J call TRBJ1-2; the D gene is possibly TRBD1 (6 bases). V lost 2 bases and J 4 bases, leaving 20 bases between the germline ends. Germline V lookup: CDR1 MGHRA, CDR2 YSYEKL. This CDR3 is built from 17 residues. The CDR3: CASSQFGQIKLSYGYTF. For the CDR3, the DNA is TGCGCCAGCAGCCAATTTGGACAGATTAAACTCTCCTATGGCTACACCTTC.

V and J are TRBV9 and TRBJ2-3, with TRBD2 matching over 11 bases. CDR1 and CDR2 from the germline V gene are SGDLS and YYNGEE. The CDR3 totals 17 residues. The trim removed 3 bases at V and 2 bases at J, leaving 8 bases unmatched. CDR3 amino acids: CASSAGTSGANTDTQYF. In DNA form, the CDR3 reads TGTGCCAGCAGCGCTGGGACTAGCGGAGCCAACACAGATACGCAGTATTTT.

The rearrangement uses TRBV27 and TRBJ2-1; 8 bases map to TRBD2. The V gene's germline CDR1 is MNHEY and CDR2 SMNVEV (reference sequence). The ends lost 5 bases at V and 7 bases at J; junction bases unmatched: 10. CDR3 size: 15 residues. The CDR3 region has the DNA TGTGCCAGCAGTCCCCGCGCGGGAGGATTGAATGAGCAGTTCTTC. Translating gives CASSPRAGGLNEQFF.

This clone has a single count. The rearrangement links TRBV28 to TRBJ1-2; 10 bases line up with TRBD1. The CDR3 runs 15 residues. J lost 5 bases, V lost 5 bases, and 8 bases had no gene match. The V gene's germline CDR1 is MDHEN and CDR2 SYDVKM. The chain's CDR3 is CASSPTGGAWYGYTF. Here the CDR3 DNA reads TGTGCCAGCAGTCCGACAGGGGGCGCATGGTATGGCTACACCTTC.

This chain joins TRBV19 and TRBJ2-7; TRBD2 agrees at 8 bases. This CDR3 has 14 amino acids. Germline CDR1 and CDR2: LNHDA and SQIVND (reference sequence). Germline trimming cut 5 bases from V and 3 bases from J; bases unmatched to any gene: 6. The CDR3 region is CASSPGTSYYEQYF. The CDR3 bases are TGTGCCAGTAGTCCAGGGACTAGTTACTACGAGCAGTACTTC. Full variable domain (rest looked up from reference TRBV19 and TRBJ2-7): DGGITQSPKYLFRKEGQNVTLSCEQNLNHDAMYWYRQDPGQGLRLIYYSQIVNDFQKGDIAEGYSVSREKKESFPLTVTSAQKNPTAFYLCASSPGTSYYEQYFGPGTRLTVT.